The entry that follows covers one T cell receptor (beta chain) sequence. Antigen: not known. The authors amplified TCR beta CDR3 regions from RNA transcripts. In the first round, RT-PCR was carried out with HTBI primers, and a multiplex PCR formed the second round. In TCRdb, the multiplex PCR reads were re-called with MiXCR into one record per CDR3 protein. The sample consists of about 1.2 million distinct CDR3 sequences, 35% to 40% of them appearing once. The source of the sample is a study of Graves' ophthalmopathy and Graves' hyperthyroidism. The wider study: Hyperthyroidism is called stable when no ophthalmopathy develops within 18 months of follow-up.

This CDR3 contains 14 residues. The ends were cut back, 0 bases at V and 4 bases at J, with 10 bases in the middle. Germline CDR1 reads SGDLS; CDR2 reads YYNGEE. Study-wide results and limits: Appearing in blood as well were most expanded thyroid clonotypes above 0.001 frequency.

The receptor was isolated from an adult man with Graves' hyperthyroidism. Sequencing was carried out using peripheral blood or thyroid tissue (not recorded which). The V and J genes are TRBV9 and TRBJ2-5; possible D gene TRBD1, 5 bases. CDR3 residues: CASSVAGFAETQYF. The CDR3, as DNA: TGTGCCAGCAGCGTAGCAGGGTTTGCAGAGACCCAGTACTTC.